The rows below give T cell receptor beta chains drawn from one sample of a study of blood T cell repertoires in COVID-19. The repertoire was sequenced with immunoSEQ multiplex PCR; TCRdb's copy has only in-frame clones and lacks some. The table has 110,000 to 150,000 clones, approximately 90% seen once. The sequencing sample was made of PBMCs or T cells enriched from blood (not recorded which). These receptors were collected from a man aged 50 to 60 who had recovered from COVID-19. Each CDR3 is given with its conserved first and last residue. The order of the fields is J gene, D gene, V gene, clone size, CDR3 protein, CDR3 DNA. The D gene is left open where the match is weak. Size is stated for part of the rows, as once, few or many counts, or as a class when the clone is expanded.

TRBJ1-1 | TRBD1 | TRBV5-1 | - | CASSLLGQGENTEAFF | TGCGCCAGCAGCTTGTTGGGACAGGGGGAGAACACTGAAGCTTTCTTT
TRBJ2-6 | - | TRBV9 | few | CASSGQSTGANVLTF | TGTGCCAGCAGTGGACAGTCAACTGGGGCCAACGTCCTGACTTTC
TRBJ1-5 | - | TRBV5-1 | - | CASSLGGERIQPQHF | TGCGCCAGCAGCTTGGGCGGAGAGAGAATTCAGCCCCAGCATTTT
TRBJ1-1 | - | TRBV11-3 | - | CASSLVSNTEAFF | TGTGCCAGCAGCTTAGTCTCGAACACTGAAGCTTTCTTT
TRBJ2-7 | - | TRBV6-5 | - | CASSPQVLSYEQYF | TGTGCCAGCAGTCCCCAAGTACTATCCTACGAGCAGTACTTC
TRBJ2-5 | - | TRBV6-2/TRBV6-3 | - | CASSFRGQETQYF | TGTGCCAGCAGTTTTCGCGGCCAAGAGACCCAGTACTTC
TRBJ1-1 | TRBD1 | TRBV7-2 | - | CASSFSQGAEAFF | TGTGCCAGCAGCTTCTCCCAGGGGGCTGAAGCTTTCTTT
TRBJ1-2 | - | TRBV30 | once | CAWSAPQGGYTF | TGTGCCTGGAGTGCCCCCCAGGGCGGCTACACCTTC
TRBJ2-3 | - | TRBV6-6 | - | CASSRAFSTDTQYF | TGTGCCAGCAGTAGAGCCTTTAGCACAGATACGCAGTATTTT
TRBJ1-3 | TRBD1 | TRBV24-1 | - | CATSDGTASSGNTIYF | TGTGCCACCAGCGACGGGACAGCGAGCTCTGGAAACACCATATATTTT
TRBJ1-2 | TRBD1 | TRBV5-1 | - | CASSLDRGELGGYTF | TGCGCCAGCAGCTTGGACAGGGGGGAGCTAGGAGGCTACACCTTC
TRBJ1-1 | - | TRBV5-1 | - | CASSSRDNTEAFF | TGCGCCAGCAGCTCCAGGGATAATACTGAAGCTTTCTTT
TRBJ1-4 | - | TRBV7-9 | - | CASSLGTPGGEKLFF | TGTGCCAGCAGCTTAGGTACTCCTGGAGGGGAAAAACTGTTTTTT
TRBJ1-5 | - | TRBV7-2 | - | CASSLESLFNSNQPQHF | TGTGCCAGCAGCTTAGAATCCTTATTTAATAGCAATCAGCCCCAGCATTTT
TRBJ2-1 | - | TRBV19 | - | CASISGQYHGGQFF | TGTGCCAGTATCTCGGGGCAGTACCACGGGGGGCAGTTCTTC
TRBJ2-1 | - | TRBV5-1 | - | CASTPFGAEDYNEQFF | TGCGCCAGCACCCCCTTTGGAGCGGAGGACTACAATGAGCAGTTCTTC
TRBJ1-2 | - | TRBV7-9 | - | CASSLATGDGYTF | TGTGCCAGCAGCTTAGCGACCGGGGATGGCTACACCTTC
TRBJ1-1 | - | TRBV12-3/TRBV12-4 | - | CASSLVKTEAFF | TGTGCCAGCAGTTTAGTAAAAACTGAAGCTTTCTTT
TRBJ2-1 | - | TRBV4-3 | - | CASSPTGFASYNEQFF | TGCGCCAGCAGCCCGACAGGTTTTGCGTCCTACAATGAGCAGTTCTTC
TRBJ1-6 | - | TRBV20-1 | - | CSASDSPLHF | TGCAGTGCTAGCGATTCACCCCTCCACTTT
TRBJ2-7 | - | TRBV11-2 | - | CASSLPLGMEQYF | TGTGCCAGCAGTCTGCCCCTAGGTATGGAGCAGTACTTC
TRBJ2-1 | TRBD2 | TRBV7-2 | once | CASSLGSGGAVLQFF | TGTGCCAGCAGCTTAGGGAGCGGGGGGGCGGTTTTGCAGTTCTTC
TRBJ1-5 | - | TRBV13 | once | CASSRGYYNQPQHF | TGTGCCAGCAGCCGAGGATACTACAATCAGCCCCAGCATTTT
TRBJ1-5 | - | TRBV2 | - | CASSEGGGFNQPQHF | TGTGCCAGCAGTGAAGGGGGAGGATTCAATCAGCCCCAGCATTTT
TRBJ1-1 | - | TRBV9 | - | CASSVVGGNTEAFF | TGTGCCAGCAGCGTAGTGGGAGGAAACACTGAAGCTTTCTTT
TRBJ1-2 | - | TRBV27 | few | CASKGINYGYTF | TGTGCCAGCAAGGGGATTAACTATGGCTACACCTTC
TRBJ2-1 | - | TRBV7-6 | - | CASSLSRDINEQFF | TGTGCCAGCAGCCTCTCCCGAGACATCAATGAGCAGTTCTTC
TRBJ1-3 | TRBD1 | TRBV28 | - | CASSTPGQGATGNTIYF | TGTGCCAGCAGTACTCCGGGACAGGGGGCGACTGGAAACACCATATATTTT
TRBJ1-3 | - | TRBV7-9 | - | CASGSGSGNTIYF | TGTGCCAGCGGCTCCGGTTCTGGAAACACCATATATTTT